Listed here is a single T cell receptor (beta chain). What it recognizes is unknown. The repertoire was sequenced with immunoSEQ multiplex PCR; TCRdb's copy has only in-frame clones and lacks some. The data hold roughly 64,000 clones, with about 90% observed a single time. This entry comes from a study of OX40 agonist ivuxolimab in advanced cancers. The overall study: Previous treatment with anti-PD-1, anti-PD-L1 or anti-CTLA-4 therapy was allowed; 40% had received some.

Trimming removed 3 bases from V and 0 bases from J; junction bases left unmatched: 4. Germline loops: CDR1 SEHNR, CDR2 FQNEAQ (reference sequence). The CDR3 spans 15 residues. Findings and limits, study-wide: More expanded clones were seen, on average, in CD8+ T cells than in CD4+.

This material consisted of CD4+ or CD8+ T cells sorted from blood, taken in a trial of the OX40 agonist ivuxolimab. The source of this sequence is an adult with an advanced solid tumor such as melanoma, head and neck, liver or kidney cancer. The V and J genes are TRBV7-9 and TRBJ2-5; 7 nucleotides line up with TRBD1. In nucleotides, the CDR3 is TGTGCCAGCAGCTTGAGGGACAGTGACCAAGAGACCCAGTACTTC. This gives the protein CASSLRDSDQETQYF.